Each of the 31 T cell receptor beta chains below was sequenced from the same sample in a study of Ad26.COV2.S vaccination and SARS-CoV-2 variants. As for treatment: roughly 20 received Ad26.COV2.S at low or high dose, single or two shots; 5 received placebo; per-sample allocation not given. Sampling occurred on day 63 after the first vaccine or placebo injection. TCRdb's copy holds only in-frame clones and misses some; the assay was immunoSEQ multiplex PCR. The sample shows approximately 410,000 clones, roughly 90% of them seen only once. This specimen was peripheral blood, taken in a trial of Ad26.COV2.S vaccine versus placebo. Receptors originate from a person between 18 and 65 years old who received the Ad26.COV2.S COVID-19 vaccine or a placebo.

The chain uses TRBV5-1 and TRBJ1-4; D is undetermined. CDR1 is SGHRS, CDR2 YFSETQ, per germline. The CDR3 runs 16 residues. The V end lost 1 base, the J end lost 3 bases, and 13 bases lay between the germline ends. The CDR3 loop reads CASSLQAGDANEKLFF. CDR3 nucleotide sequence: TGCGCCAGCAGCTTGCAGGCCGGGGATGCTAATGAAAAACTGTTTTTT.

This chain links TRBV7-9 with TRBJ2-7; D ambiguous. This CDR3 region has 12 residues. The V and J ends lost 0 bases and 8 bases respectively, with 8 bases between them. The germline V gene encodes CDR1 SEHNR and CDR2 FQNEAQ (reference sequence). The CDR3 sequence is CASSLAPWQQYF. The CDR3 region has the DNA TGTGCCAGCAGCTTAGCTCCGTGGCAGCAGTACTTC.

The CDR3 sequence is CATGAGSTDTQYF. CDR3 sequence (DNA): TGTGCCACCGGGGCGGGGAGCACAGATACGCAGTATTTT. V and J are TRBV12-3 or TRBV12-4 and TRBJ2-3; a possible D gene is TRBD2 (6 bases). The CDR3 totals 13 residues. The V gene lost 10 bases and the J gene lost 0 bases, with 11 bases spanning the gap.

The genes are TRBV18 and TRBJ2-7, with D possibly matching TRBD2 (5 bases). Deletions cut 6 bases from V and 1 base from J, with 22 bases between. CDR3 size: 17 residues. Germline V gene lookup returns CDR1 KGHSH and CDR2 LQKENI. The CDR3 loop reads CASSPVKGLEASYEQYF. In nucleotides, the CDR3 is TGTGCCAGCTCTCCTGTAAAAGGGTTGGAGGCATCCTACGAGCAGTACTTC.

The chain is built from TRBV2 and TRBJ2-7, with D perhaps TRBD1 (6 bases). The V gene's germline CDR1 is SNHLY and CDR2 FYNNEI. The CDR3 consists of 13 residues. V gave up 4 bases and J gave up 1 base, with 8 bases separating them. CDR3 in DNA: TGTGCCAGCAGTGTTCAGGGGTCCTACGAGCAGTACTTC. This translates into CASSVQGSYEQYF.

This clone turned up a few times. The gene calls are TRBV5-1 and TRBJ1-4; possibly TRBD1 for D (5 bases). This CDR3 is built from 16 residues. Trimming shortened V by 2 bases and J by 3 bases, and 14 bases separated the two germline ends. The V gene's germline CDR1 is SGHRS and CDR2 YFSETQ. CDR3 coding DNA: TGCGCCAGCAGCTTCGGTGGGGCGCCGGCTAATGAAAAACTGTTTTTT. This translates into CASSFGGAPANEKLFF.

The chain is built from TRBV4-3 and TRBJ1-4, with no clear D. The germline CDR1 and CDR2 sequences are LGHNA and YSLEER. Deletions cut 0 bases from V and 8 bases from J, with 22 bases between. The CDR3 totals 18 residues. The CDR3 sequence is CASSQDKVGVWGEEKLFF. For the CDR3, the DNA is TGCGCCAGCAGCCAAGATAAGGTTGGGGTCTGGGGAGAGGAAAAACTGTTTTTT.

This clone was seen once. J is TRBJ1-2 and V is TRBV6-5; a weak D match, TRBD1 (5 bases). CDR3 length: 15 amino acids. Trimming pared 4 bases from V and 14 bases from J, leaving 26 bases between. Germline V lookup: CDR1 MNHEY, CDR2 SVGAGI. The CDR3: CASSFYPRQGEMETF. The DNA of the CDR3 is TGTGCCAGCAGTTTCTATCCCCGGCAGGGTGAGATGGAGACCTTC.

This clone has just one count. Other DNA sequences in the sample encode the same CDR3. The chain has TRBV19 and TRBJ1-2; D not certain. This CDR3 is 12 amino acids long. V lost 3 bases to trimming and J lost 5 bases, with 7 bases between them. CDR1 is LNHDA, CDR2 SQIVND, per germline (reference sequence). The CDR3 coding sequence is TGTGCCAGTAGTATTCTAGGGTATGGCTACACCTTC. This translates into CASSILGYGYTF.

The chain combines TRBV5-1 with TRBJ2-2; D is unresolved. The CDR3 loop spans 14 amino acids. The V and J ends lost 1 base and 4 bases respectively, with 8 bases between them. CDR1 is SGHRS, CDR2 YFSETQ, per germline. As DNA, the CDR3 is TGCGCCAGCAGCTTGTCTTGGGTCACCGGGGAGCTGTTTTTT. Translating it yields CASSLSWVTGELFF.

On this clone: Other DNA sequences within the sample encode an identical CDR3. The CDR3 loop reads CASSVRGYNSPLHF. The CDR3 coding sequence is TGTGCCAGCAGCGTAAGGGGTTATAATTCACCCCTCCACTTT. The genes are TRBV9 and TRBJ1-6; tentative D call: TRBD1 (5 bases). Germline V gene data show CDR1 as SGDLS and CDR2 as YYNGEE. The ends were cut back, 1 base at V and 4 bases at J, with 6 bases in the middle. This CDR3 is 14 amino acids long.

CDR3 DNA: TGTGCCAGCAGCCTGACAGTGTCAAATCAGCCCCAGCATTTT. This translates into CASSLTVSNQPQHF. V gene TRBV28 combines with J gene TRBJ1-5, with D perhaps matching TRBD1 (5 bases). Trimming took 6 bases from V and 4 from J, leaving 13 bases between them. The CDR3 has 14 residues. Per germline, CDR1 MDHEN and CDR2 SYDVKM. Full variable domain (missing parts from reference TRBV28 and TRBJ1-5): DVKVTQSSRYLVKRTGEKVFLECVQDMDHENMFWYRQDPGLGLRLIYFSYDVKMKEKGDIPEGYSVSREKKERFSLILESASTNQTSMYLCASSLTVSNQPQHFGDGTRLSIL.

The table lists this clone with a count of one. V usage is TRBV4-3 and J usage is TRBJ1-1; the D gene is possibly TRBD1 (6 bases). Trimming left V 8 bases short and J 12 bases short, with 13 bases between. Germline CDR1 is LGHNA and CDR2 is YSLEER. The length of the CDR3 is 10 residues. The CDR3 is CASAGEVTFF. In DNA form, the CDR3 reads TGCGCCAGCGCAGGGGAGGTTACTTTCTTT.

This chain joins TRBV18 and TRBJ1-4, with unresolved D. Germline V CDR1 and CDR2: KGHSH, LQKENI. The CDR3 consists of 14 residues. Deletions cut 3 bases from V and 5 bases from J, with 10 bases between. CDR3 coding DNA: TGTGCCAGCTCACCCGACGCAGCAAATGAAAAACTGTTTTTT. It translates to CASSPDAANEKLFF.

The J gene is TRBJ1-3, the V gene TRBV6-2 or TRBV6-3; D is uncertain. V gave up 4 bases and J gave up 9 bases, with 13 bases separating them. The germline V gene has CDR1 MNHEY and CDR2 SVGEGT. The CDR3 sequence is 13 residues long. CDR3 sequence reads: CASSFGLGRTIYF. CDR3 nucleotide sequence: TGTGCCAGCAGTTTTGGTCTCGGGCGCACCATATATTTT.

The J gene is TRBJ2-1, the V gene TRBV5-1, with 11 bases lining up with TRBD2. The CDR3 is made up of 16 amino acids. Germline V CDR1 and CDR2: SGHRS, YFSETQ. With 2 bases clipped from V and 5 bases from J, the junction kept 6 bases outside the gene matches. CDR3 coding DNA: TGCGCCAGCAGCTTTGGCTCTAGCGGGGGGCACAATGAGCAGTTCTTC. Encoded protein: CASSFGSSGGHNEQFF.

CDR3 sequence reads: CASSPSGSRDEKLFF. In nucleotides, the CDR3 is TGTGCCAGCAGCCCTTCAGGCTCACGGGATGAAAAACTGTTTTTT. This chain links TRBV7-8 with TRBJ1-4; D remains unclear. V shed 5 bases and J shed 6 bases, with 16 bases lying between them. In germline, CDR1 is SGHVS, CDR2 FQNEAQ. The CDR3 spans 15 residues.

The chain joins TRBV30 to TRBJ1-1; no clear D. V dropped 2 bases and J dropped 7 bases, with 14 bases sitting between them. CDR1 GTSNPN and CDR2 SVGIG come from the germline V gene (reference sequence). This CDR3 is built from 13 residues. CDR3: CAWSLGWGNEAFF. The CDR3 DNA follows: TGTGCCTGGAGTCTGGGCTGGGGAAATGAAGCTTTCTTT.

This clone was detected only a few times. The chain links TRBV4-1 to TRBJ2-7, with D unresolved. V was trimmed by 0 bases and J by 5 bases, leaving 5 bases between them. Germline V gene sequence: CDR1 MGHRA, CDR2 YSYEKL. This CDR3 has 12 residues. Here the CDR3 reads CASSQDGNEQYF. The CDR3 nucleotides read TGCGCCAGCAGCCAAGATGGCAACGAGCAGTACTTC.

The chain has TRBV3-1 (or the pseudogene TRBV3-2) and TRBJ2-7; 8 bases map to TRBD2. This CDR3 region has 14 residues. Looked up from germline, CDR1 is LGHDT and CDR2 is YNNKEL (reference sequence). J gave up 1 base and V 4 bases, and 3 bases lay outside the gene matches. This CDR3 reads CASSLGGASYEQYF. CDR3 sequence (DNA): TGTGCCAGCAGCCTCGGGGGGGCGTCCTACGAGCAGTACTTC.

Comments on this clone: The sample carries other DNA sequences with the same CDR3. This rearrangement joins TRBV6-6 to TRBJ2-2; no firm D call. Germline V gene data show CDR1 as MNHNY and CDR2 as SVGAGI (reference sequence). The CDR3 is made up of 12 amino acids. Trimming cost V 0 bases and J 5 bases, with 1 base left between them. CDR3 region: CASSYSTGELFF. The CDR3 DNA reads TGTGCCAGCAGTTACTCGACCGGGGAGCTGTTTTTT.

The V and J genes are TRBV19 and TRBJ2-7; 7 nucleotides agree with TRBD1. The germline V gene encodes CDR1 LNHDA and CDR2 SQIVND (reference sequence). V was clipped by 5 bases and J by 3 bases; unmatched bases: 7. The length of the CDR3 is 14 residues. The CDR3 nucleotides read TGTGCCAGTAGTCTACAGGGGTCACTCTACGAGCAGTACTTC. Translated: CASSLQGSLYEQYF.

V gene TRBV7-2 combines with J gene TRBJ2-7; perhaps TRBD2 as D (7 bases). The CDR3 sequence is 14 residues long. V gave up 4 bases and J gave up 3 bases, with 13 bases separating them. The germline gives CDR1 SGHTA, CDR2 FQGNSA. The CDR3 bases are TGTGCCAGCAGCTCCAGGGGCGGGGGCTACGAGCAGTACTTC. It yields the protein CASSSRGGGYEQYF.

V gene TRBV5-1 combines with J gene TRBJ2-1, with 11 bases matching TRBD2. The germline gives CDR1 SGHRS, CDR2 YFSETQ. The length of the CDR3 is 16 residues. Trimming cost V 6 bases and J 8 bases; bases outside gene matches: 13. The CDR3 sequence is CASKRLAGGPPHEQFF. As DNA, the CDR3 is TGCGCCAGCAAGCGCTTAGCGGGGGGGCCCCCCCATGAGCAGTTCTTC.

The CDR3 sequence: CASSKGGYEQYF. For the CDR3, the DNA is TGTGCCAGCAGCAAGGGCGGATACGAGCAGTACTTC. The V and J genes are TRBV7-9 and TRBJ2-7, with D uncertain. This CDR3 is built from 12 residues. V was clipped by 5 bases and J by 4 bases, with 9 bases between them. Germline V gene sequence: CDR1 SEHNR, CDR2 FQNEAQ (reference sequence). The full variable domain, completed using reference TRBV7-9 and TRBJ2-7, is DTGVSQNPRHKITKRGQNVTFRCDPISEHNRLYWYRQTLGQGPEFLTYFQNEAQLEKSRLLSDRFSAERPKGSFSTLEIQRTEQGDSAMYLCASSKGGYEQYFGPGTRLTVT.

V and J are TRBV7-9 and TRBJ2-1; D unresolved. Germline V lookup: CDR1 SEHNR, CDR2 FQNEAQ (reference sequence). This CDR3 contains 15 residues. Trimming left V 1 base short and J 3 bases short, with 10 bases between. CDR3 DNA: TGTGCCAGCAGCTTAGAGAGGACGTACTACAATGAGCAGTTCTTC. Its translation is CASSLERTYYNEQFF.

As for this clone: One end of the junction is discordant with germline, which a read error may explain. The chain has TRBV3-1 (or the pseudogene TRBV3-2) and TRBJ1-6; 7 bases are shared with TRBD1. Germline CDR1 LGHDT, CDR2 YNNKEL (reference sequence). This CDR3 is 15 amino acids long. DNA of the CDR3: TGTGCCAGCAACCAACAAAACAGGGGATTTTCACCCCTCCACTTT. It encodes CASNQQNRGFSPLHF.

V usage is TRBV7-9 and J usage is TRBJ1-2; no clear D gene. V dropped 6 bases and J dropped 4 bases, with 21 bases sitting between them. Germline V gives CDR1 SEHNR, CDR2 FQNEAQ (reference sequence). The CDR3 runs to 16 residues. The CDR3 reads CASSSVISKEFYGYTF. The CDR3 DNA sequence: TGTGCCAGCAGTTCTGTAATAAGTAAGGAGTTCTATGGCTACACCTTC.

Concerning this clone itself: The same CDR3 also results from other DNA sequences found in this sample. This rearrangement joins TRBV6-2 or TRBV6-3 to TRBJ1-1; D gene ambiguous. The CDR3 has 13 amino acids. Germline CDR1 reads MNHEY; CDR2 reads SVGEGT. V was clipped by 0 bases and J by 6 bases, with 8 bases between them. The CDR3 is CASSYSFTPEAFF. The CDR3 coding sequence is TGTGCCAGCAGTTACTCTTTTACCCCTGAAGCTTTCTTT.

The rearrangement links TRBV7-9 to TRBJ2-1; TRBD2 matches 12 bases. CDR3 size: 16 residues. V was clipped by 2 bases and J by 9 bases; unmatched bases: 8. Germline lookup yields CDR1 SEHNR and CDR2 FQNEAQ (reference sequence). CDR3: CASSLPGLAGFLEQFF. CDR3 DNA: TGTGCCAGCAGCTTACCGGGACTAGCGGGTTTTCTTGAGCAGTTCTTC.

The V gene is TRBV13, the J gene TRBJ2-2; D is perhaps TRBD1 (8 bases). This CDR3 region has 18 residues. Germline CDR1 PRHDT, CDR2 FYEKMQ (reference sequence). Trimming cost V 5 bases and J 3 bases, with 22 bases left between them. CDR3 DNA: TGTGCCAGCAGCCTAAGACTAGACAGGGGAGGGGACACCGGGGAGCTGTTTTTT. It translates to CASSLRLDRGGDTGELFF.